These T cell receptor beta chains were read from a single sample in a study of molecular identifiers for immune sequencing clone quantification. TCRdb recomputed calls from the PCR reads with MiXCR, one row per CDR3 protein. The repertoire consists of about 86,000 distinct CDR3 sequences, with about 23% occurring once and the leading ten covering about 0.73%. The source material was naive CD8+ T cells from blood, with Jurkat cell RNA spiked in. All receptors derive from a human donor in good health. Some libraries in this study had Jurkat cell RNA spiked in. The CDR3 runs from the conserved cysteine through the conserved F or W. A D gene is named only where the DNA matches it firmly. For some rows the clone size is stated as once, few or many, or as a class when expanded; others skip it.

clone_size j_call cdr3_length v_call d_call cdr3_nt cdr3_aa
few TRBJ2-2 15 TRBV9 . TGTGCCAGCAGCGTAGAGGACTTGAACACCGGGGAGCTGTTTTTT CASSVEDLNTGELFF
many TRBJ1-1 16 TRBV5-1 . TGCGCCAGCAGCTTGGTCGAGGGGACGAAGGATTTGGAAGCTTTCTTT CASSLVEGTKDLEAFF
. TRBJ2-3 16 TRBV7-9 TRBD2 TGTGCCAGCAGCTTAGCGGGCGGGGGATACACAGCTACGCAGTATTTT CASSLAGGGYTATQYF
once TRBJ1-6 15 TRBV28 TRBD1 TGTGCCAGCAGTGCGTTACAGGGGGCGAATTCACCCCTCCACTTT CASSALQGANSPLHF
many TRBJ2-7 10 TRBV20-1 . TGCAGTGCTGGAGGGACACCGCAGTACTTC CSAGGTPQYF
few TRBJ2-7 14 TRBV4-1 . TGCGCCAGCAGCGGGGGGGACAGCTCCTACGAGCAGTACTTC CASSGGDSSYEQYF
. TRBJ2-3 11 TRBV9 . TGTGCCAACAGCCCAACAGATACGCAATATTTT CANSPTDTQYF
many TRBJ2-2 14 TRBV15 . TGTGCCACTCGGGACATCCTTAACACCGGGGAGCTGTTTTTT CATRDILNTGELFF
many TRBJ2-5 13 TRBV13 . TGTGCCAGCAGCTTCTCAGGGGCAGAGACCCAGTACTTC CASSFSGAETQYF
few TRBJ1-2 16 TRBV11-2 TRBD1 TGTGCCAGCAGCTTAGGAGGGGGCAATACTAACTATGGCTACACCTTC CASSLGGGNTNYGYTF
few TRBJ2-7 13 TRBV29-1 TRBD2 TGCAGCATCATAGCGGGTTCCACCTACGAGCAGTACTTC CSIIAGSTYEQYF
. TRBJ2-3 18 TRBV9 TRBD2 TGTGCCAGCAGCGCCCCGTCGGGGGGTGAATCTCCCACAGATACGCAGTATTTT CASSAPSGGESPTDTQYF
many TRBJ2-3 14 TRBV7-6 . TGTGCCAGCAGCCAAGGACAAGGCACAGATACGCAGTATTTT CASSQGQGTDTQYF
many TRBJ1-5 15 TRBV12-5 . TGTGCTAGTGGTTTGGTACTGTCAGGGGATCAGCCCCAGCATTTT CASGLVLSGDQPQHF
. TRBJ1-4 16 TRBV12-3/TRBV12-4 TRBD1 TGTGCCAGCAGTTTCGCGGGACAGGGGGCTAATGAAAAACTGTTTTTT CASSFAGQGANEKLFF
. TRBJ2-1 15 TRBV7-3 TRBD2 TGTGCCAGCTGCAGAGCGGGAGGGCCCTCGTGGGAGCAGTTCTTC CASCRAGGPSWEQFF
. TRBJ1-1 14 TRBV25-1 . TGTGCCAGCAGTGAGGGGGTAGGTGGCACTGAAGCTTTCTTT CASSEGVGGTEAFF
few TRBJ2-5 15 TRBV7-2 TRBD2 TGTGCCAGCAGCTCTACCGGGACTAAAGGAGAGACCCAGTACTTC CASSSTGTKGETQYF
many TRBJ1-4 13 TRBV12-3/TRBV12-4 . TGTGCCAGCAGTCTCTCCGGAGGAGGAAAACTGTTTTTT CASSLSGGGKLFF
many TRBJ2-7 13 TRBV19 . TGTGCCAGTAGTATCGGTGAAGGCTACGAGCAGTACTTC CASSIGEGYEQYF
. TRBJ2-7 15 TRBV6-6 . TGTGCCAGCAGTTACATAGCGTCTAGCTCCTACGAGCAGTACTTC CASSYIASSSYEQYF
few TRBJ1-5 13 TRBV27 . TGTGCCAGCAGTTTTTCTGAGCGGGAGCCCCAGCATTTT CASSFSEREPQHF
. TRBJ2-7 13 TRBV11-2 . TGTGCCCACCGCTTAACTGCAGGGGACGAGCAGTACTTC CAHRLTAGDEQYF
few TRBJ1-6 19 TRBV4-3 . TGCGCCAGCAGCCAAGACCCGACAGCTCCCTTTACGGGGAATTCACCCCTCCACTTT CASSQDPTAPFTGNSPLHF
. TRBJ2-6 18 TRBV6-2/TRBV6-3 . TGTGCCAGCAGTTACTTCCCACAGCCCAGCTCTGGGGCCAACGTCCTGACTTTC CASSYFPQPSSGANVLTF
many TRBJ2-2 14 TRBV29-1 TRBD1 TGCAGCGTTGGGGACAGGGAGAACACCGGGGAGCTGTTTTTT CSVGDRENTGELFF
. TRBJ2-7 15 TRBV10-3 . TGTGCCATCAGTGAGTTACTCCAGAGCTCCTACGAGCAGTACTTC CAISELLQSSYEQYF
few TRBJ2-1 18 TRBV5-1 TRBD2 TGCGCCAGCAGCTTCCTAGCGGGAGGCCCCAGCTCCTACAATGAGCAGTTCTTC CASSFLAGGPSSYNEQFF
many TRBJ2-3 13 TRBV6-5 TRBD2 TGTGCCAGCATGAGCGGGGGGGCCGCTACGCAGTATTTT CASMSGGAATQYF
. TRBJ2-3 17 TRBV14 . TGTGCCAGCAGCCAAGATCGTGGAGACTATAGCGCAGATACGCAGTATTTT CASSQDRGDYSADTQYF
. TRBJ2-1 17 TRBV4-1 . TGCGCCAGCAGCCAAGGGTTTCTAATCGACAGCTACAATGAGCAGTTCTTC CASSQGFLIDSYNEQFF
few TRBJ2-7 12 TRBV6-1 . TGTGCCAGCAGTGGCGTAGCCTACGAGCAGTACTTC CASSGVAYEQYF
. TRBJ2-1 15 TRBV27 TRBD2 TGTGCCAGCAGTGTTGGGGGGGTCTCCTACAATGAGCAGTTCTTC CASSVGGVSYNEQFF
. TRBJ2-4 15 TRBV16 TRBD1 TGTGCCAGCAGCCCCCGGGACAGCTGCAAAAACATTCAGTACTTC CASSPRDSCKNIQYF
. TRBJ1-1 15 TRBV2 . TGTGCCAGCAGTGAAGCGTGGCAGATGAACACTGAAGCTTTCTTT CASSEAWQMNTEAFF
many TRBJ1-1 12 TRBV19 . TGTGCCAGCCGCTTCGGAAACACTGAAGCTTTCTTT CASRFGNTEAFF
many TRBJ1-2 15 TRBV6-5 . TGTGCCAGCAGTTACTCGGCAGGGTTCGACTATGGCTACACCTTC CASSYSAGFDYGYTF
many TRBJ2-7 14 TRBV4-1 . TGCGCCAGCAGCCATTACAAAGGTACCTACGAGCAGTACTTC CASSHYKGTYEQYF
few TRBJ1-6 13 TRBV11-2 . TGTGCCAGCAGGGTTATACAGGGCCGGCCCCTCCACTTT CASRVIQGRPLHF
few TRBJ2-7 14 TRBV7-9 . TGTGCCAGCAGCTTAGAGTTGAGTCCCTACGAGCAGTACTTT CASSLELSPYEQYF
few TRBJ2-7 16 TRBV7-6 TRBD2 TGTGCCAGCGGCTTAGGGGGGCTAGCGGGAGGTGGCGAGCAGTACTTC CASGLGGLAGGGEQYF
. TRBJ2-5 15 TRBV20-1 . TGCAGTGCTAGAGATCGACTACTATACCAAGAGACCCAGTACTTC CSARDRLLYQETQYF
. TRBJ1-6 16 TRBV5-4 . TGTGCCAGCAGCTTTTTTGGGGGAGGTGGGGATTCACCCCTCCACTTT CASSFFGGGGDSPLHF
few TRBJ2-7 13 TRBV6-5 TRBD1 TGTGCCAGCAGTTACGGGGGGACAGGCGAGCAGTACTTC CASSYGGTGEQYF
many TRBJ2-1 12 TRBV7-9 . TGTGCCAGCAGCTTAGGGCGTGGTGAGCAGTTCTTC CASSLGRGEQFF
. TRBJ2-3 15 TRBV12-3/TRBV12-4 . TGTGCCAGCAGTCCCCCGCCAGTGGCCAGAGATCCGCAGTATTTT CASSPPPVARDPQYF
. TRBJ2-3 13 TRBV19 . TGTGCCAGTAGTATAAGGCACGCAGATACGCAGTATTTT CASSIRHADTQYF
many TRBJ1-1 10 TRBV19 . TGTGCCAGTAGAGCTGCTGAAGCTTTCTTT CASRAAEAFF
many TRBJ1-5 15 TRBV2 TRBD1 TGTGCCAGCAGGGACAGGGCTTTGAGCAATCAGCCCCAGCATTTT CASRDRALSNQPQHF
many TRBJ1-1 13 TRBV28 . TGTGCCAGCAGTTCGAGGGGTGACACTGAAGCTTTCTTT CASSSRGDTEAFF
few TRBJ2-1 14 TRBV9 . TGTGCCAGCAGCGTGTCAGGGGGGTTCAATGAGCAGTTCTTC CASSVSGGFNEQFF